This TCR beta chain was retrieved from a study of cytomegalovirus exposure and HLA in healthy donors. Findings of the study overall: Upon later analysis, TCR association rates were observed to vary by HLA locus, being highest for DRB1 and lowest for HLA-C.

V gave up 6 bases and J gave up 1 base; unmatched junction bases: 5. CDR3 length equals 16 residues. CDR1 MNHNY and CDR2 SVGAGI come from the germline V gene (reference sequence). With respect to this clone: Its antigen remains unknown.

A multiplex PCR was run with 60 Vbeta primers and 13 Jbeta primers. Produced via immunoSEQ multiplex PCR; TCRdb's table is partial and in-frame only. Of about 110,000 clones listed, 77% are singletons. Sequenced: PBMCs. The V gene is TRBV6-6, the J gene TRBJ2-1; 11 bases align to TRBD2. This sequence was found in a male donor in good health and CMV-seronegative. The CDR3 region is CASSLGLAASYNEQFF. The CDR3 DNA sequence: TGTGCCAGCAGCCTGGGACTAGCGGCGTCCTACAATGAGCAGTTCTTC.